Sequencing of this TCR beta chain was carried out in a study of cytomegalovirus exposure and HLA in healthy donors. As regards this clone: Its antigen remains unknown.

Regarding the study as a whole: Analysis was carried out at a later point, and it linked a missense DCLRE1C variant to TCR beta V- and J-gene trimming. Sequencing probably produced one cluster of sequence variants that were highly shared. About 87% or about 30% of the time was how often most TCR beta V segments were productive, according to an earlier analysis.

With 60 Vbeta and 13 Jbeta primers, the PCR was carried out. Some clones are missing from TCRdb's copy, which holds only in-frame ones; the method was immunoSEQ multiplex PCR. This listing includes over 30,000 clones. The CDR3 extends over 12 amino acids. Germline V lookup: CDR1 MDHEN, CDR2 SYDVKM. Trimming left V 5 bases short and J 5 bases short, with 9 bases between. V is TRBV28 and J is TRBJ1-1; no definite D call. The specimen was PBMCs. This TCR was sampled from a man aged 40-49 years in good health and CMV-seronegative. The CDR3 nucleotides are TGTGCCAGCAGTGGTGGGAGAACTGAAGCTTTCTTT. Translating it yields CASSGGRTEAFF.